One and the same sample provided the 24 T cell receptor beta chains below, sequenced in a study of breast tumors, draining lymph nodes, adjacent tissues. The lymph nodes were axillary draining lymph nodes from breast cancer patients. TCRdb re-called the multiplex PCR reads with MiXCR, one entry per CDR3 protein. This table has 200,000 to 300,000 distinct CDR3 sequences, under 35% appearing once. Material: axillary lymph node tissue. All receptors derive from a female donor with breast cancer. Some clones in this sample may be carry-over from other donors' samples.

This clonotype was counted once. The chain links TRBV10-1 to TRBJ2-3; either TRBD1 or TRBD2 may supply D (5 bases each). CDR1 and CDR2 (germline): WNHNN, SYGVQD (reference sequence). The CDR3 has 16 amino acids. Deletions cut 6 bases from V and 0 bases from J, with 16 bases between. The CDR3 region is CASSDTIGASTDTQYF. In DNA form, the CDR3 reads TGCGCCAGCAGCGACACCATCGGGGCTAGCACAGATACGCAGTATTTT.

The chain recombines TRBV12-3 or TRBV12-4 with TRBJ1-2, with a weak D call TRBD1 (5 bases). The V and J ends lost 6 bases and 5 bases respectively, with 10 bases between them. This CDR3 is 12 amino acids long. The CDR3 sequence: CASSTGGYGYTF. CDR3 nucleotide sequence: TGTGCCAGCAGCACAGGCGGTTATGGCTACACCTTC.

This clonotype was observed at least ten times. V usage is TRBV7-9 and J usage is TRBJ2-1; D unresolved. The CDR3 length is 14 residues. Germline assignment: CDR1 SEHNR and CDR2 FQNEAQ (reference sequence). The V end was cut by 1 base, the J end by 5 bases, with 9 bases between. CDR3 amino acids: CASSLEGLNNEQFF. The CDR3 nucleotides read TGTGCCAGCAGCTTAGAGGGTCTAAACAATGAGCAGTTCTTC.

Remarks on this clonotype: A much larger clone differs from this one at a single base, so this may be a read error. The chain recombines TRBV6-5 with TRBJ2-2, with D possibly being TRBD2 (6 bases). V gave up 7 bases and J gave up 4 bases, with 16 bases separating them. Germline values: CDR1 MNHEY, CDR2 SVGAGI. CDR3 length equals 15 residues. The CDR3 sequence is CASMLGLGGTGELFF. The CDR3 DNA reads as TGTGCCAGCATGCTCGGGTTGGGGGGCACCGGGGAGCTGTTTTTT.

As regards this clonotype: This likely comes from a read error, as the CDR3 has no conserved phenylalanine or tryptophan at its end. The rearrangement links TRBV7-9 to TRBJ1-1; no clear D. The CDR3 covers 12 residues. V was cut by 1 base and J by 7 bases, with 7 bases left in between. Germline V gives CDR1 SEHNR, CDR2 FQNEAQ (reference sequence). CDR3 sequence (DNA): TGTGCCAGCAGCTTAGGAGCCATTGAAGCTTTCTGT. It codes for CASSLGAIEAFC.

On this clonotype itself: Because the CDR3 is missing its conserved closing phenylalanine or tryptophan, this is likely a read error. No DNA is shown, since the ends of the CDR3 on it are uncertain; the CDR3 is the one TCRdb lists. The V gene is TRBV7-2, the J gene TRBJ1-2; the table's D call of TRBD1 was not tested on the DNA. The CDR3 contains 15 residues when both ends are counted. Germline V gene sequence: CDR1 SGHTA, CDR2 FQGNSA. The CDR3 protein is CASSRGVTLTMATPS.

This clonotype was recorded once. The genes are TRBV19 and TRBJ2-5; 15 bases agree with TRBD2. V was clipped by 2 bases and J by 3 bases; unmatched bases: 10. The V gene's germline CDR1 is LNHDA and CDR2 SQIVND (reference sequence). There are 19 residues in the CDR3. Here the CDR3 reads CASSIIGLAGGPREETQYF. In DNA form, the CDR3 reads TGTGCCAGTAGTATAATCGGACTAGCGGGAGGGCCGAGGGAAGAGACCCAGTACTTC. Supplemented by reference TRBV19 and TRBJ2-5, the full variable domain reads DGGITQSPKYLFRKEGQNVTLSCEQNLNHDAMYWYRQDPGQGLRLIYYSQIVNDFQKGDIAEGYSVSREKKESFPLTVTSAQKNPTAFYLCASSIIGLAGGPREETQYFGPGTRLLVL.

This clonotype was counted at least ten times. This chain links TRBV4-1 with TRBJ2-2; D not certain. With 1 base removed from V and 6 bases from J, the gap between germline ends came to 15 bases. Germline V CDR1 and CDR2: MGHRA, YSYEKL. The CDR3 sequence is 16 residues long. The CDR3 DNA is TGCGCCAGCAGCCAAGTCGTGGGCACATCCCCCGGGGAGCTGTTTTTT. Translated: CASSQVVGTSPGELFF.

This clonotype was detected many times. V gene TRBV10-3 combines with J gene TRBJ2-3; D gene uncertain. This CDR3 has 15 amino acids. V shed 0 bases and J shed 2 bases, with 9 bases lying between them. CDR1 and CDR2 from the germline V gene are ENHRY and SYGVKD. The CDR3 sequence is CAISESGSVTDTQYF. CDR3 bases: TGTGCCATCAGTGAGTCGGGGTCTGTCACAGATACGCAGTATTTT.

The chain combines TRBV5-6 with TRBJ2-1, with a tentative D call TRBD2 (6 bases). CDR3 length: 17 residues. Germline loops: CDR1 SGHDT, CDR2 YYEEEE. V lost 7 bases and J lost 7, with 27 bases in between. The CDR3 DNA reads as TGTGCCAGCTACGGATTGGGAATGGACCCCGGAGGGAATGAGCAGTTCTTC. This translates into CASYGLGMDPGGNEQFF.

This clonotype appeared a few times. The chain is built from TRBV27 and TRBJ2-1; D possibly corresponds to TRBD1 (6 bases). V was cut by 7 bases and J by 5 bases, with 12 bases left in between. The CDR3 runs 13 residues. The V gene's germline CDR1 is MNHEY and CDR2 SMNVEV (reference sequence). CDR3 protein: CASNQGPNNEQFF. The DNA of the CDR3 is TGTGCCAGCAATCAGGGGCCAAACAATGAGCAGTTCTTC.

There are many counts of this clonotype. The rearrangement links TRBV19 to TRBJ2-7; maybe TRBD2 (5 bases). The CDR3 runs 15 residues. Deletions cut 3 bases from V and 5 bases from J, with 17 bases between. Germline V gene sequence: CDR1 LNHDA, CDR2 SQIVND (reference sequence). CDR3 sequence (DNA): TGTGCCAGTAGTATTCACAGCGGAGGAGGTGACGAGCAGTACTTC. Translated, it gives CASSIHSGGGDEQYF.

This clonotype was seen a few times. The junction does not match germline at one end; this may be a read error. The chain couples TRBV7-2 to TRBJ2-1; a weak D match, TRBD2 (6 bases). The CDR3 contains 13 residues. Looked up from germline, CDR1 is SGHTA and CDR2 is FQGNSA. The CDR3 here is CAGSLPSRGEQFF. CDR3 nucleotide sequence: TGTGCCGGCAGCCTCCCGTCCCGGGGGGAGCAGTTCTTC.

At least ten counts were recorded for this clonotype. The rearrangement links TRBV30 to TRBJ2-5; 11 positions agree with TRBD2. The length of the CDR3 is 14 residues. Germline V gene data show CDR1 as GTSNPN and CDR2 as SVGIG (reference sequence). The V and J ends lost 1 base and 4 bases, in that order; junction bases with no gene match: 2. The CDR3 DNA follows: TGTGCCTGGAGTGGCGGGACTAGCGGAGAGACCCAGTACTTC. It codes for CAWSGGTSGETQYF.

A remark on this clonotype: At one of its ends the junction is not consistent with the germline gene, which may arise from a read error. This chain connects TRBV7-7 to TRBJ1-5, with 9 bases that match TRBD1. CDR3 size: 17 residues. Looked up from germline, CDR1 is SSHAT and CDR2 is FNYEAQ (reference sequence). The CDR3 reads CASRDRKRDRAEQPQHF. The DNA for the CDR3 is TGTGCTAGCAGAGACAGAAAGCGGGACAGGGCAGAGCAGCCCCAGCATTTT.

Worth noting for this clonotype: An end of the junction does not agree with germline; a read error may underlie this. J is TRBJ2-1 and V is TRBV12-3 or TRBV12-4, with 7 bases that match TRBD2. The CDR3 length is 15 residues. CDR3 nucleotides: TGTGCCAGCAGTTTCCGCGGGAGCTCCTACAGTGAGCAGTTCTTC. It codes for CASSFRGSSYSEQFF.

Notes on this clonotype: A clone one base away is much larger, so this may be a read error. The rearrangement links TRBV11-2 to TRBJ2-2, with 9 bases lining up with TRBD1. The CDR3 length is 15 residues. CDR1 SGHAT and CDR2 FQNNGV come from the germline V gene. CDR3 nucleotide sequence: TGTGCCGGCAGCTTACTACAGGGGGCTGCCGGGGAGCTGTTTTTT. This codes for CAGSLLQGAAGELFF. The full variable domain, completed using reference TRBV11-2 and TRBJ2-2, is EAGVAQSPRYKIIEKRQSVAFWCNPISGHATLYWYQQILGQGPKLLIQFQNNGVVDDSQLPKDRFSAERLKGVDSTLKIQPAKLEDSAVYLCAGSLLQGAAGELFFGEGSRLTVL.

This clonotype was observed many times. CDR3 nucleotide sequence: TGTGCCAGCAGCAATGGACTAGCGGGAGCCTACGAGCAGTACTTC. Amino acids: CASSNGLAGAYEQYF. The chain joins TRBV12-3 or TRBV12-4 to TRBJ2-7, with 13 bases lining up with TRBD2. V shed 6 bases and J 2 bases; nucleotides not matched to a gene: 4. This CDR3 has 15 residues.

This clonotype came up many times. The chain employs TRBV20-1 and TRBJ2-1, with D perhaps TRBD2 (7 bases). The CDR3 length is 12 residues. Trimming took 1 base from V and 15 from J, leaving 16 bases between them. CDR1 is DFQATT, CDR2 SNEGSKA, per germline (reference sequence). The CDR3 DNA reads as TGCAGTGCTAGAGGGACTAGTCGGGGGCGGTTCTTC. Translating it yields CSARGTSRGRFF.

V usage is TRBV19 and J usage is TRBJ1-6; D gene unclear. V shed 9 bases and J shed 10 bases, with 13 bases lying between them. The CDR3 runs 12 residues. Germline V gene sequence: CDR1 LNHDA, CDR2 SQIVND (reference sequence). The CDR3 DNA follows: TGTGCCAGCCGGAATTCGATATCACCCCTCCACTTT. Protein product: CASRNSISPLHF.

The chain couples TRBV11-2 to TRBJ1-1; tentative D call: TRBD1 (5 bases). Germline CDR1 reads SGHAT; CDR2 reads FQNNGV. V dropped 4 bases and J dropped 3 bases, with 21 bases sitting between them. The CDR3 covers 17 residues. CDR3 coding DNA: TGTGCCAGCAGCTCCCGGCTAGGGGCCCTGACCGACACTGAAGCTTTCTTT. Its protein product is CASSSRLGALTDTEAFF. The variable domain in full, with the rest retrieved from reference TRBV11-2 and TRBJ1-1, is EAGVAQSPRYKIIEKRQSVAFWCNPISGHATLYWYQQILGQGPKLLIQFQNNGVVDDSQLPKDRFSAERLKGVDSTLKIQPAKLEDSAVYLCASSSRLGALTDTEAFFGQGTRLTVV.

This clonotype was observed a few times. This may stem from a read error, because a much larger clone lies one nucleotide away. V usage is TRBV11-2 and J usage is TRBJ2-5; D remains unclear. The CDR3 extends over 13 amino acids. Germline V gene data show CDR1 as SGHAT and CDR2 as FQNNGV. V lost 1 base and J lost 7, with 10 bases in between. The chain's CDR3 is CASSLASSATQYF. The CDR3 DNA reads TGTGCCAGCAGCTTAGCTTCTTCAGCGACCCAGTACTTC.

This clonotype was detected many times. A read error may produce the germline difference seen at one junction end. The chain uses TRBV7-7 and TRBJ2-7, with D possibly being TRBD2 (5 bases). CDR3 length: 16 amino acids. Per the germline V gene, CDR1 is SSHAT and CDR2 is FNYEAQ (reference sequence). The DNA of the CDR3 is TGTGCTAGCAGCTCTACTGACTACCACTCTCACTACGAGCAGTACTTC. It specifies CASSSTDYHSHYEQYF.

Ten or more counts support this clonotype. The chain combines TRBV20-1 with TRBJ2-5; 9 bases agree with TRBD1. V dropped 6 bases and J dropped 14; count of bases not matched to a gene: 7. CDR3 length: 10 amino acids. Germline V lookup: CDR1 DFQATT, CDR2 SNEGSKA (reference sequence). The CDR3 sequence: CSALGQGNYF. The DNA for the CDR3 is TGCAGTGCCCTGGGACAGGGAAACTACTTC.